Below are 27 T cell receptor beta chains sequenced from a single sample in a study of monozygotic twins with inflammatory bowel disease (dated by TCRdb to the late 2010s). Library preparation employed 5' RACE. Instrument used: Illumina HiSeq 2500. With the reads reprocessed by TCRdb, a single entry stands for each CDR3 protein sequence and no DNA is reported. The sample has 350,000 to 550,000 distinct CDR3 sequences on record. Approximately 2.4% of the sample is taken by the ten largest. The sample consisted of blood. The origin of the receptors is a human donor with ulcerative colitis or Crohn's disease, or a healthy co-twin of an affected twin (not recorded which).

This chain connects TRBV6-1 to TRBJ2-1; the TRBD1 assignment by TCRdb is unverifiable without DNA. CDR3 size: 16 residues. In germline, CDR1 is MNHNS, CDR2 SASEGT. The CDR3 protein is CASSPGTGGQYNEQFF.

This rearrangement joins TRBV5-1 to TRBJ2-3; TCRdb proposes TRBD1, but this gene call is untestable without DNA. From germline, CDR1 is SGHRS and CDR2 YFSETQ. CDR3 length: 15 residues. CDR3 residues: CASSSTGPYTDTQYF.

The chain joins TRBV5-1 to TRBJ2-2; with no DNA, the TCRdb D assignment of TRBD1 cannot be verified. CDR1 SGHRS and CDR2 YFSETQ come from the germline V gene. The CDR3 runs 17 residues. CDR3 in amino acids: CASSLGMKGSDTGELFF.

The V and J genes are TRBV2 and TRBJ2-7; checking the TCRdb D call of TRBD2 is not possible without DNA. Germline assignment: CDR1 SNHLY and CDR2 FYNNEI. This CDR3 is built from 14 residues. Here the CDR3 reads CASSLAGLRYEQYF.

J is TRBJ1-1 and V is TRBV7-9. Germline lookup yields CDR1 SEHNR and CDR2 FQNEAQ (reference sequence). This CDR3 spans 14 amino acids. CDR3 residues: CASSLALENTEAFF. Supplemented by reference TRBV7-9 and TRBJ1-1, the full variable domain reads DTGVSQNPRHKITKRGQNVTFRCDPISEHNRLYWYRQTLGQGPEFLTYFQNEAQLEKSRLLSDRFSAERPKGSFSTLEIQRTEQGDSAMYLCASSLALENTEAFFGQGTRLTVV.

The rearrangement links TRBV3-1 to TRBJ2-7; as DNA is missing, the TRBD2 call by TCRdb cannot be tested. Per germline, CDR1 LGHDT and CDR2 YNNKEL (reference sequence). There are 14 residues in the CDR3. CDR3 residues: CASSSVFGSGEQYF.

The gene calls are TRBV7-3 and TRBJ2-7. Germline V CDR1 and CDR2: SGHTA, FQGTGA. This CDR3 contains 13 residues. The CDR3 region is CASSVTGSYEQYF. The full variable domain, its missing parts supplied by reference TRBV7-3 and TRBJ2-7, is GAGVSQTPSNKVTEKGKYVELRCDPISGHTALYWYRQSLGQGPEFLIYFQGTGAADDSGLPNDRFFAVRPEGSVSTLKIQRTERGDSAVYLCASSVTGSYEQYFGPGTRLTVT.

The V and J genes are TRBV5-1 and TRBJ1-1. The CDR3 is made up of 14 amino acids. Germline lookup yields CDR1 SGHRS and CDR2 YFSETQ. CDR3 in amino acids: CASSFYGGVPEAFF.

The J gene is TRBJ1-1, the V gene TRBV3-1. CDR1 is LGHDT, CDR2 YNNKEL, per germline (reference sequence). This CDR3 spans 13 amino acids. The chain's CDR3 is CASSRGEDTEAFF.

This chain connects TRBV12-3 or TRBV12-4 to TRBJ2-1; TCRdb reports TRBD1, a call that lacks DNA to check it against. The CDR3 runs to 14 residues. This chain's CDR3 is CASSLGFDSGEQFF.

The chain carries TRBV5-1 and TRBJ2-2; TCRdb indicates TRBD1, and absent DNA this call remains unverified. The CDR3 runs to 13 residues. Germline V gene sequence: CDR1 SGHRS, CDR2 YFSETQ. CDR3 amino acids: CASSSQGTGELFF.

This rearrangement joins TRBV5-1 to TRBJ2-2; TCRdb names TRBD2, which stays unverified in the absence of DNA. CDR1 is SGHRS and CDR2 is YFSETQ in the germline V gene. This CDR3 region has 15 residues. The CDR3 here is CASSPSGPNTGELFF.

The chain employs TRBV20-1 and TRBJ1-2; the TCRdb D gene call, TRBD1, has no DNA to confirm it. CDR1 and CDR2 (germline): DFQATT, SNEGSKA (reference sequence). This CDR3 contains 15 residues. CDR3 residues: CSARDRDRGNYGYTF.

The chain uses TRBV7-2 and TRBJ2-7; the TCRdb call, TRBD1, lacks DNA for checking. Germline V gene lookup returns CDR1 SGHTA and CDR2 FQGNSA. The CDR3 totals 15 residues. The CDR3 spells CASSPVPGPKYEQYF.

This chain links TRBV29-1 with TRBJ1-2; TCRdb names TRBD1, which stays unverified in the absence of DNA. Looked up from germline, CDR1 is SQVTM and CDR2 is ANQGSEA. CDR3 length equals 16 residues. This CDR3 is CSVEGGTGNSHRGYTF.

V and J are TRBV9 and TRBJ2-7; TCRdb calls TRBD2, which cannot be checked without DNA. CDR3 size: 17 residues. Per the germline V gene, CDR1 is SGDLS and CDR2 is YYNGEE. The CDR3: CASSVVPPRLAGEEQYF. Full variable domain (remainder filled in from reference TRBV9 and TRBJ2-7): DSGVTQTPKHLITATGQRVTLRCSPRSGDLSVYWYQQSLDQGLQFLIQYYNGEERAKGNILERFSAQQFPDLHSELNLSSLELGDSALYFCASSVVPPRLAGEEQYFGPGTRLTVT.

CDR3 in amino acids: CASSSSPGLAGGYTDTQYF. The chain uses TRBV7-3 and TRBJ2-3; TCRdb proposes TRBD2, but this gene call is untestable without DNA. In germline, CDR1 is SGHTA, CDR2 FQGTGA. CDR3 length: 19 amino acids.

The genes are TRBV6-2 or TRBV6-3 and TRBJ1-5. Per germline, CDR1 MNHEY and CDR2 SVGEGT. The CDR3 length is 13 residues. This chain's CDR3 is CASSFRYGQPQHF.

CDR3 region: CASSPGRLETRARPLHF. The chain links TRBV4-1 to TRBJ1-6. This CDR3 spans 17 amino acids. CDR1 is MGHRA and CDR2 is YSYEKL in the germline V gene.

The gene calls are TRBV12-3 or TRBV12-4 and TRBJ2-7; TCRdb returns TRBD1, unconfirmable since there is no DNA. The CDR3 has 18 amino acids. The CDR3 is CASSITKPGQGVTYEQYF.

The chain carries TRBV5-1 and TRBJ1-2; TCRdb's D call, TRBD1, is unchecked because there is no DNA. This CDR3 has 16 amino acids. Germline lookup yields CDR1 SGHRS and CDR2 YFSETQ. CDR3: CASSSGQFPTLDGYTF.

The chain couples TRBV7-8 to TRBJ2-6. The CDR3 runs to 17 residues. Germline assignment: CDR1 SGHVS and CDR2 FQNEAQ. The CDR3 protein is CASSSLSPTAGANVLTF.

CDR3 residues: CSARGRGPRGPYNEQFF. This chain uses TRBV20-1 with TRBJ2-1; the TCRdb call, TRBD2, lacks DNA for checking. The CDR3 loop spans 17 amino acids. Germline lookup yields CDR1 DFQATT and CDR2 SNEGSKA (reference sequence).

V and J are TRBV20-1 and TRBJ1-5; TCRdb names TRBD1, which stays unverified in the absence of DNA. The V gene's germline CDR1 is DFQATT and CDR2 SNEGSKA (reference sequence). The CDR3 runs to 14 residues. The CDR3 spells CSVSGTGPNQPQHF.

J is TRBJ2-5 and V is TRBV5-1; TCRdb returns TRBD2, unconfirmable since there is no DNA. The CDR3 is made up of 16 amino acids. CDR1 and CDR2 from the germline V gene are SGHRS and YFSETQ. CDR3 residues: CASSVTGTSGGETQYF.

This sequence joins TRBV5-1 and TRBJ2-3; checking the TCRdb D call of TRBD1 is not possible without DNA. CDR1 and CDR2 (germline): SGHRS, YFSETQ. CDR3 length: 15 residues. CDR3 sequence reads: CASSFTGGSTDTQYF.

The rearrangement uses TRBV28 and TRBJ1-3; the TCRdb D gene call, TRBD1, has no DNA to confirm it. Germline loops: CDR1 MDHEN, CDR2 SYDVKM. This CDR3 is built from 15 residues. This CDR3 is CASSSGPSSGNTIYF.